There are a few counts of the clone carrying this T cell receptor beta chain. The antigen remains undetermined. The V end was cut by 6 bases, the J end by 2 bases, with 16 bases between. The CDR3 has 14 residues. Germline V lookup: CDR1 SQVTM, CDR2 ANQGSEA. The source of the sample is a study of blood T cells in healthy people across ages. Using a J-beta primer mix together with a sample-barcoded 5' primer, a second PCR was run for roughly 6 to 12 cycles. Every single cDNA molecule received a tag from a template-switch adaptor with 12 random nucleotides. TCRdb re-called the 5' RACE reads through MiXCR, storing one row per CDR3 protein. In the table there are roughly 700,000 distinct CDR3 sequences, 49% of which are singletons. Study-wide results and limits: Relative to aged donors, long-lived donors carried more naive CD4+ cells and displayed higher diversity. Unknown donor CMV status possibly confounded expanded clonotype changes.

The sequencing sample was made of blood. This sequence was found in a woman in her sixties or seventies in good health. The chain joins TRBV29-1 to TRBJ2-5; the D gene could be TRBD1 or TRBD2 (5 bases each). The CDR3 loop is CSVGRAGSQETQYF. The DNA for the CDR3 is TGCAGCGTGGGACGCGCAGGTTCACAAGAGACCCAGTACTTC.